This entry lists 5 T cell receptor beta chains sequenced from one sample in a study of Graves' ophthalmopathy and Graves' hyperthyroidism. The TCR beta CDR3 regions underwent amplification from RNA transcripts. First-round RT-PCR with HTBI primers preceded a second-round multiplex PCR. TCRdb processed the multiplex PCR reads anew with MiXCR; each CDR3 protein has one entry. The sample carries a few hundred thousand distinct CDR3 sequences, approximately 18% recorded once. Sequenced input: peripheral blood. These receptors were obtained from an adult woman with stable Graves' hyperthyroidism.

This clonotype came up many times. The J gene is TRBJ1-2, the V gene TRBV2; D is possibly TRBD1 (5 bases). The germline gives CDR1 SNHLY, CDR2 FYNNEI. Trimming took 1 base from V and 8 from J, leaving 11 bases between them. This CDR3 has 13 residues. CDR3 region: CASSEGGQRGYTF. The CDR3 nucleotides read TGTGCCAGCAGTGAAGGGGGCCAGCGCGGCTACACCTTC.

In the case of this clonotype: The junction shows a germline mismatch at one end, possibly a read error. The chain carries TRBV20-1 and TRBJ1-6, with 7 bases aligning to TRBD1. Looked up from germline, CDR1 is DFQATT and CDR2 is SNEGSKA (reference sequence). The CDR3 is made up of 14 amino acids. CDR3 nucleotides: TGCAGGGCCCGCCCGGGACAGCAGTCTTCACTCCTCCACTTT. The encoded protein is CRARPGQQSSLLHF.

This clonotype came up a few times. V and J are TRBV11-2 and TRBJ2-7; D is ambiguous. The CDR3 has 12 amino acids. V was cut by 5 bases and J by 4 bases, with 9 bases left in between. Germline CDR1 reads SGHAT; CDR2 reads FQNNGV. CDR3 region: CASSPDDYEQYF. The CDR3 DNA follows: TGTGCCAGCAGCCCGGACGATTACGAGCAGTACTTC.

This clonotype has a count of ten or more. This chain links TRBV28 with TRBJ1-1; D is uncertain. The CDR3 runs to 17 residues. V was cut by 6 bases and J by 6 bases, with 26 bases left in between. Germline-derived CDR1 and CDR2 are MDHEN and SYDVKM. The CDR3 spells CASSPPGRTTLSAEAFF. DNA of the CDR3: TGTGCCAGCAGCCCGCCCGGGAGGACGACCCTGAGCGCTGAAGCTTTCTTT.

This clonotype was recorded many times. CDR3: CASSPFFGGPQETQYF. In nucleotides, the CDR3 is TGTGCCAGCAGCCCATTCTTTGGGGGGCCCCAAGAGACCCAGTACTTC. The chain carries TRBV28 and TRBJ2-5; D tentatively reads TRBD1 or TRBD2 (6 bases each). Germline-derived CDR1 and CDR2 are MDHEN and SYDVKM. This CDR3 region has 16 residues. Trimming pared 6 bases from V and 1 base from J, leaving 18 bases between. The variable domain in full, completed from reference TRBV28 and TRBJ2-5, reads DVKVTQSSRYLVKRTGEKVFLECVQDMDHENMFWYRQDPGLGLRLIYFSYDVKMKEKGDIPEGYSVSREKKERFSLILESASTNQTSMYLCASSPFFGGPQETQYFGPGTRLLVL.